This entry features one T cell receptor beta chain sequence. Its antigen is not yet known. No much larger clone is present one base from it, and per-base qualities are unavailable. In total, just over 650 healthy bone marrow donors made up the cohort. At the time of sampling, every cohort member was nominally healthy, though immune exposures that went unrecorded were likely present. The donor tested CMV seropositive and was one of the 289 seropositive cohort members. A peripheral blood sample was provided by each donor, and peripheral blood mononuclear cells were used for TCR beta sequencing. Genomic DNA was extracted from the blood cell samples with the Qiagen DNeasy Blood Extraction Kit. This sample stems from a study of cytomegalovirus exposure and HLA in healthy donors (dated by TCRdb to about 2017). For the study in its entirety: An earlier analysis of approximately 640 of the donors reported 250 to 350 Gb of sequence data and about 100 million unique TCR beta sequences from about 200 million T cells. The study combined high-throughput TCR immunosequencing, statistical association of individual TCRs with disease status, and machine learning to predict cytomegalovirus infection status. An early release covering around 630 HLA-typed donors comprised about 320 gigabases of sequencing data and tens of millions of unique TCR sequences. All discovery cohort repertoires had been generated using a single sequencing platform. The genetic ancestry cluster associated with self-reported Caucasian donors included over 80% of the 398 genotyped donors. Rather than drawing on any new phenotypic data, the later analysis identified candidate immune exposures from TCR beta sequences and the way those sequences occurred across donors. A handful of DR-DQ haplotypes were treated as single units for association and clustering because of strong linkage in the cohort. In an earlier analysis of more than 550 of the donors, high-throughput TCR beta sequencing was used to judge whether each TCR beta V gene segment behaved as functional or pseudogenic. A later genetic analysis took genome-wide SNP genotypes for about 65% of the 666 donors and used that subset as a discovery cohort. The aim of the study was to test whether cataloging public T cell receptors could identify signatures of past pathogen exposure. Both class I and class II loci were covered by HLA typing, at four-digit resolution. The study profiled the T cell repertoires of more than 500 subjects by immunosequencing and related them to cytomegalovirus serostatus. To study patterns of TCR occurrence, a later analysis re-analyzed previously published TCR beta repertoires from 666 donors and added high-resolution HLA genotyping. Typing coverage varied by locus: 629-630 donors for A, B, C, DRB1 and DQB1; approximately 500 for DQA1; about 600 for DPA1; roughly 450 for DPB1. Donor age, sex, ethnicity and CMV serostatus were compiled together with the repertoire data. Along with the approximately 700-subject first cohort, a separate validation cohort of over a hundred different subjects was used. Among some 400 genotyped donors of the cohort, an average of roughly 240,000 unique TCR beta nucleotide sequences were sequenced per donor, around 20% of them non-productive.

Results and caveats for the whole study, not just this receptor: Because some donors lacked HLA typing at each locus, the association tests relied only on the typed subset. The study listed around 160 TCR beta chains as associated with cytomegalovirus. Several of the top co-occurrence clusters appeared to be linked to parvovirus B19, influenza, CMV and Epstein-Barr virus, according to a later analysis. When HLA alleles, especially DR and DQ, strongly co-occurred, attributing TCR associations to individual alleles was difficult. Three of the identified cytomegalovirus-associated TCR beta chains were confirmed in vitro to be specific for cytomegalovirus antigens. According to a later analysis, TCR association rates differed among HLA loci, with DRB1 alleles showing the most associated TCRs and HLA-C alleles showing the fewest. Most CMV-associated TCR beta chains appeared to be HLA-restricted in a later analysis, and the HLA associations seemed to be driven largely by CMV exposure. The presence/absence analyses assumed that sequencing depth was roughly uniform across donors, and that assumption may not be true. Compared with the 666-donor mean, donors in an Asian-associated ancestry cluster had fewer N-insertions in productive TCRs, according to a later genetic analysis. A later analysis associated about 16,000 TCR beta sequences with specific HLA alleles at a false discovery rate of 0.05. It was suggested by the authors that the approach could potentially be generalized to other disease states and immunological phenotypes. Because the 87-base-pair reads could not distinguish some IMGT-functional V segments, including TRBV6-2 and TRBV6-3, those segments were excluded. CMV serostatus was the only immune exposure information available for the cohort. A cluster of highly shared sequence variants was judged likely to be a technical artifact of the sequencing pipeline. In an earlier analysis of under 600 of the donors, most TCR beta V segments were observed in productive rearrangements about 87% or about 30% of the time, broadly matching IMGT annotations. Most TCR sequences were seen in very few donors, while some public TCRs were found in many individuals. The classifier was reported to diagnose cytomegalovirus status with high specificity and sensitivity in both the original cohort and the validation cohort. The cohort was sequenced for TCR beta chains only, and without alpha or paired-chain data the features that could be detected were limited. Linkage disequilibrium might explain the correlated functional status among segregating V segments, but an unknown experimental factor could not be excluded. Because counts were too low, about 15 rarely observed V segments, including chromosome 9 orphons, were left out of the earlier analysis of some 600 of the donors. V-gene and J-gene trimming of TCR beta chains was associated with a missense DCLRE1C variant in a later genetic analysis, and the association was replicated in an independent cohort. A further reported finding was that TCR beta sequences accurately predicted the HLA-A and HLA-B alleles for most subjects in the first cohort. Compared with equally common non-associated chains, HLA-associated TCR beta chains in a later analysis were more clonally expanded and had lower generation probabilities.

From the cysteine through the phenylalanine, the CDR3 covers 16 amino acids. The only DNA kept is the CDR3, 48 bases in frame from the first base. CDR1 and CDR2 were assigned from the germline V gene (reference sequence) as LNHDA and SQIVND. Relative to germline, V is 3 bases shorter and J is 2 bases shorter, with 13 bases between their ends. The protocol used for the library was the immunoSEQ multiplex PCR assay. For the multiplex PCR, a mixture combining 60 forward primers for TCR Vbeta segments and 13 reverse primers for TCR Jbeta segments was used. The CDR3 region of rearranged TCR beta genes was amplified from genomic DNA with a multiplex PCR assay. The Illumina HiSeq System was used to sequence the amplified TCR beta libraries as 87-base-pair reads. The published analysis was carried out like this. A later analysis counted some 80 million unique TCR beta chains across the 600 to 850 repertoires, and 9.5 million to 11 million of these chains were shared by at least two donors. Raw reads were error-corrected and collapsed into unique sequences with a nearest-neighbor algorithm that merged closely related sequences to remove PCR and sequencing errors. V, D and J gene segments were assigned by aligning CDR3 sequences to IMGT reference sequences. Each retained sequence needed at least a six-nucleotide match to both a V gene segment and a J gene segment. A rearrangement counted as productive if the CDR3 had no stop codons and remained in frame with V and J, and every other rearrangement counted as non-productive. CDR3 was defined by IMGT convention, running from the second conserved V-encoded cysteine to the conserved J-encoded phenylalanine. The earlier analysis of some 600 of the donors excluded sequences that lacked an unambiguous match to a single V gene segment. In an earlier analysis of approximately 550 of the donors, V segments were called functional above 56.7% productive rearrangements and were called segregating when the between-donor standard deviation exceeded 5%. A statistical classification framework was built to diagnose cytomegalovirus status from the catalog of TCR beta chain sequences. A later analysis assigned V and J genes by comparing TCR nucleotide sequences with IMGT/GENE-DB human TR gene sequences. In a later analysis, CDR3 sequences and most-parsimonious VDJ recombination scenarios were assigned using the TCRdist pipeline. A later analysis defined each TCR beta chain by its CDR3 amino acid sequence plus V-gene family, and excluded reads lacking a unique V-gene family. As a way to deal with suspected cross-contamination and a sequencing artifact, a later analysis dropped approximately 590 nucleotide sequences that were highly shared and had low generation probability. In a later analysis, a clonal expansion index was calculated for each public chain from normalized within-repertoire ranks of inferred template counts. A later analysis computed generation probabilities with a VDJ recombination model fitted to out-of-frame rearrangements, and checked the results against IGoR. Hypergeometric tests were used in a later analysis to score TCR-TCR, TCR-HLA and TCR-CMV co-occurrence, with a repertoire-size bias correction applied to the TCR pairs. False discovery rates were estimated in a later analysis by permuting HLA or CMV assignments 20 times. In a later analysis, co-occurring TCRs were grouped using DBSCAN, with TCRdist sequence similarity added in when clustering inside HLA-allele-positive subsets. Repertoires with fewer than 30,000 or more than 120,000 public chains, plus five repertoires with anomalous nucleotide sharing, were excluded from co-occurrence clustering. Drawn from immuneACCESS, this table holds only the in-frame rearrangements with V and J called that TCRdb kept. Clones are partly lost; checked studies trace under half to an unresolved V gene and leave the rest unexplained. D and trimming come from the DNA, and the V and J calls and clone size come from that table. Present in this sample are 200,000 to 250,000 clones, 77% of which were seen just once. Roughly 2.5% of the sample rests with the top ten.

The sequence joins TRBV19 to TRBJ2-2, and the D gene may be TRBD2, 6 bases matching. Specimen: PBMCs. The sequence was collected from a woman aged 55-70 years in good health and CMV-seropositive. The DNA is as follows: TGTGCCAGTAGTATGTTTACCGGGAGTAACACCGGGGAGCTGTTTTTT. Translated, this gives CASSMFTGSNTGELFF. The CDR3, completed at both ends by the reference TRBV19 and TRBJ2-2 genes, gives the full variable domain DGGITQSPKYLFRKEGQNVTLSCEQNLNHDAMYWYRQDPGQGLRLIYYSQIVNDFQKGDIAEGYSVSREKKESFPLTVTSAQKNPTAFYLCASSMFTGSNTGELFFGEGSRLTVL.